Presented here are 7 T cell receptor beta chains from one specimen sequenced in a study of blood T cells in healthy people across ages. A J-beta primer mix and a sample-barcoded 5' primer were used in a second PCR of about 6 to 12 cycles. One entry per CDR3 protein, called by TCRdb with MiXCR from the 5' RACE reads. The sample shows around 990,000 distinct CDR3 sequences, approximately 25% of them seen only once. This same sample was also taken into another study, of T cells of mothers and their children.

Sequenced material: blood. The receptors shown here come from a girl aged 2 to 9 in good health.

This clonotype turned up a few times. The chain carries TRBV7-2 and TRBJ2-5; no reliable D call. The CDR3 runs 17 residues. The germline V gene encodes CDR1 SGHTA and CDR2 FQGNSA. The ends were cut back, 0 bases at V and 2 bases at J, with 16 bases in the middle. Here the CDR3 DNA reads TGTGCCAGCAGCTTAGCGCCGAAGCGAGAGGTTCAAGAGACCCAGTACTTC. It yields the protein CASSLAPKREVQETQYF.

The gene calls are TRBV27 and TRBJ2-5, with D perhaps matching TRBD1 (6 bases). The CDR3 runs 14 residues. Trimming left V 4 bases short and J 4 bases short, with 13 bases between. Per germline, CDR1 MNHEY and CDR2 SMNVEV (reference sequence). DNA for the CDR3: TGTGCCAGCAGTTGGGAGCGAGGGGGAGAGACCCAGTACTTC. Translation: CASSWERGGETQYF.

This clonotype came up many times. V and J are TRBV9 and TRBJ2-7; D could derive from TRBD1 or TRBD2 (5 bases each). Per germline, CDR1 SGDLS and CDR2 YYNGEE. This CDR3 has 15 residues. Between the trimmed V and J ends, which lost 1 base and 3 bases, there was a span of 14 bases. The CDR3 here is CASSVSGTAIYEQYF. The CDR3 DNA is TGTGCCAGCAGCGTATCTGGGACGGCGATCTACGAGCAGTACTTC.

This clonotype has just a few counts. The rearrangement joins TRBV28 to TRBJ1-2; D is unclear. The germline V gene has CDR1 MDHEN and CDR2 SYDVKM. Deletions cut 2 bases from V and 8 bases from J, with 12 bases between. The CDR3 loop spans 13 amino acids. The CDR3: CASSLTSGRGYTF. The CDR3 nucleotides read TGTGCCAGCAGTTTAACGTCTGGAAGGGGCTACACCTTC.

This clonotype was observed a few times. The chain has TRBV29-1 and TRBJ1-2; D uncertain. This CDR3 has 16 residues. Deletions cut 1 base from V and 0 bases from J, with 15 bases between. The V gene's germline CDR1 is SQVTM and CDR2 ANQGSEA. The CDR3 here is CSVEGPIFKTNYGYTF. The CDR3 DNA reads as TGCAGCGTTGAAGGCCCAATCTTCAAGACTAACTATGGCTACACCTTC.

V usage is TRBV20-1 and J usage is TRBJ1-2; D not resolved. V was shortened by 5 bases and J by 8 bases, with 15 bases between the two germline ends. This CDR3 spans 12 amino acids. Per germline, CDR1 DFQATT and CDR2 SNEGSKA (reference sequence). CDR3 sequence: CSAPDGLGGYTF. CDR3 bases: TGCAGTGCTCCGGACGGACTAGGCGGCTACACCTTC.

The CDR3 bases are TGCAGTGCTAGAAGTGGTGAAGCTTTCTTT. Translated: CSARSGEAFF. This sequence joins TRBV20-1 and TRBJ1-1; no reliable D call. The germline CDR1 and CDR2 sequences are DFQATT and SNEGSKA (reference sequence). This CDR3 region has 10 residues. V was clipped by 2 bases and J by 7 bases, with 5 bases between them.